The 9 T cell receptor beta chains given below trace back to one sample, sequenced in a study of blood T cells in healthy people across ages. Sample-barcoded 5' priming and a J-beta primer mix drove a second PCR of roughly 6 to 12 cycles. From the 5' RACE reads, TCRdb called clonotypes with MiXCR, one entry per CDR3 protein. The sample contains over 950,000 distinct CDR3 sequences, 51% of which appear only once. Specimen: blood. These receptors were taken from a woman aged 60 to 75 in good health.

The chain uses TRBV29-1 and TRBJ1-2, with TRBD1 as a possible D gene (6 bases). Trimming left V 7 bases short and J 0 bases short, with 12 bases between. The CDR3 sequence is 13 residues long. Germline CDR1 SQVTM, CDR2 ANQGSEA. The DNA of the CDR3 is TGCAGCGGATTACAGGGAGCTAACTATGGCTACACCTTC. Its translation: CSGLQGANYGYTF.

The chain has TRBV5-1 and TRBJ2-3, with TRBD1 identical over 8 bases. The CDR3 covers 19 residues. V dropped 4 bases and J dropped 2; count of bases not matched to a gene: 18. Germline CDR1 is SGHRS and CDR2 is YFSETQ. The CDR3 nucleotides are TGCGCCAGCAGCACGACTAAACCCGACAGGGGATATTTCACAGATACGCAGTATTTT. It encodes CASSTTKPDRGYFTDTQYF.

The chain links TRBV30 to TRBJ2-4; the D is unclear. The J call may not be correct, given that the DNA end is closer to TRBJ2-7. Germline CDR1 and CDR2: GTSNPN and SVGIG (reference sequence). This CDR3 spans 12 amino acids. Here the CDR3 reads CAWTRRDYEQYF. CDR3 nucleotide sequence: TGTGCCTGGACGCGCAGAGACTACGAGCAGTACTTC.

In DNA, the CDR3 is TGTGCCAGCAGCTTGCCAGGGGGCTTTGTCACTGAAGCTTTCTTT. This codes for CASSLPGGFVTEAFF. V and J are TRBV7-9 and TRBJ1-1; 8 bases match TRBD1. Trimming cost V 3 bases and J 4 bases; bases outside gene matches: 7. The CDR3 contains 15 residues. In germline, CDR1 is SEHNR, CDR2 FQNEAQ (reference sequence).

This clonotype was seen once. The chain links TRBV7-9 to TRBJ2-3, with 7 bases that match TRBD2. CDR3 length equals 15 residues. Germline V gives CDR1 SEHNR, CDR2 FQNEAQ (reference sequence). Germline trimming cut 4 bases from V and 5 bases from J; bases unmatched to any gene: 9. CDR3 protein: CASSSLGGRGDTQYF. The CDR3 DNA is TGTGCCAGCAGCTCCCTTGGTGGGAGGGGAGATACGCAGTATTTT.

CDR3: CASSQSRGQIGELFF. The CDR3, as DNA: TGTGCCAGCAGCCAAAGCAGGGGGCAAATCGGGGAGCTGTTTTTT. The J gene is TRBJ2-2, the V gene TRBV27; 8 bases are shared with TRBD1. Germline V gene lookup returns CDR1 MNHEY and CDR2 SMNVEV (reference sequence). The CDR3 is made up of 15 amino acids. After removal of 6 bases from V and 7 bases from J, the junction contained 10 bases not matched to a gene.

J is TRBJ2-3 and V is TRBV5-1; 7 bases are shared with TRBD1. V was pared by 4 bases and J by 4 bases, with 3 bases of the junction left unmatched. CDR1 is SGHRS, CDR2 YFSETQ, per germline. CDR3 length equals 13 residues. The CDR3 DNA is TGCGCCAGCAGCGGGGGACAGTCAGATACGCAGTATTTT. Its translation: CASSGGQSDTQYF.

CDR3 protein: CASSVVAGGYEQYF. The CDR3 region has the DNA TGTGCCAGCAGCGTAGTTGCGGGAGGGTACGAGCAGTACTTC. The chain recombines TRBV9 with TRBJ2-7; TRBD2 aligns across 9 bases. V gave up 0 bases and J gave up 4 bases; unmatched junction bases: 2. The germline gives CDR1 SGDLS, CDR2 YYNGEE. This CDR3 has 14 amino acids.

The gene calls are TRBV6-1 and TRBJ2-1; tentative D call: TRBD1 (9 bases). Germline V lookup: CDR1 MNHNS, CDR2 SASEGT. CDR3 length equals 16 residues. This chain's CDR3 is CASGIGGTGSYNEQFF. The CDR3 region has the DNA TGTGCTAGCGGGATAGGGGGGACAGGGTCCTACAATGAGCAGTTCTTC.